The sequence of this TCR beta chain was determined in a study of T-cell memory formation after mild COVID-19. This CDR3 has 14 residues. V dropped 4 bases and J dropped 5 bases, with 14 bases sitting between them. Germline V CDR1 and CDR2: SGHVS, FQNEAQ. A single record per CDR3 protein comes from TCRdb applying MiXCR to the 5' RACE reads. In the table there are 35,000 to 55,000 distinct CDR3 sequences, roughly 9% of which are singletons. This receptor was identified in an adult woman who had mild COVID-19 (a few samples of this study predate the infection). Cell type and time point are not known. Sequences were obtained from PBMCs or a T cell subset sorted from them (not recorded which). This chain uses TRBV7-8 with TRBJ2-5; no clear D gene. CDR3 sequence reads: CASSSSNVRETQYF. The CDR3 DNA follows: TGTGCCAGCAGCTCGTCTAATGTTCGGGAGACCCAGTACTTC.